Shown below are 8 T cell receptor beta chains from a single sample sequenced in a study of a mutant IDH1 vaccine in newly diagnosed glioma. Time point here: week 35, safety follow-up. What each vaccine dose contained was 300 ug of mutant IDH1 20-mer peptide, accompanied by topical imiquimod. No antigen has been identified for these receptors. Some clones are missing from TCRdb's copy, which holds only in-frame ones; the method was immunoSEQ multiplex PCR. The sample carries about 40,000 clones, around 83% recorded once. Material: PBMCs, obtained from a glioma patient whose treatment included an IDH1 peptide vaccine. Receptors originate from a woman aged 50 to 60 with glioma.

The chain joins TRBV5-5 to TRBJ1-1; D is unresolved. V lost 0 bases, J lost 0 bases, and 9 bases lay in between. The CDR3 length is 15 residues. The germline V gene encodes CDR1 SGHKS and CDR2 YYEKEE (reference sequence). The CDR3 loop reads CASSLGGRVNTEAFF. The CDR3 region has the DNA TGTGCCAGCAGCTTGGGCGGGCGGGTGAACACTGAAGCTTTCTTT.

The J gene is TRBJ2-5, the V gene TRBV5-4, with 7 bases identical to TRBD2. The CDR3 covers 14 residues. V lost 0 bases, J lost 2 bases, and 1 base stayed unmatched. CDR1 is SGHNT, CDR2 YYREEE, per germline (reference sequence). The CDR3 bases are TGTGCCAGCAGCTTGGGCGGGGGTCAAGAGACCCAGTACTTC. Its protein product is CASSLGGGQETQYF.

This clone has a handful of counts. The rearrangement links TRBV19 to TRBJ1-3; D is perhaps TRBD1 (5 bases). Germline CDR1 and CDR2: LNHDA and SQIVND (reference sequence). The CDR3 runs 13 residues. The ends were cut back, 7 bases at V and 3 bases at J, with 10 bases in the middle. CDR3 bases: TGTGCCAGTACCGGGACCGTTGGAAACACCATATATTTT. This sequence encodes CASTGTVGNTIYF.

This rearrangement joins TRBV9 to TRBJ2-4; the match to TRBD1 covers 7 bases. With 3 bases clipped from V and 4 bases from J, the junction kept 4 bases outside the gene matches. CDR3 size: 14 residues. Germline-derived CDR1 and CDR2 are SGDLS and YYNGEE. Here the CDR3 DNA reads TGTGCCAGCAGCGGAGGGACAGTGAAAAACATTCAGTACTTC. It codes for CASSGGTVKNIQYF.

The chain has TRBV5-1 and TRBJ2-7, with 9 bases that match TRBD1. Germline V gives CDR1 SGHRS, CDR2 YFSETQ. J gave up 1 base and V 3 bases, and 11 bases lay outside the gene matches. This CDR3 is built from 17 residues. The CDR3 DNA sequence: TGCGCCAGCAGCTACTTTACCGGGACAGGGCTGTCCTACGAGCAGTACTTC. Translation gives CASSYFTGTGLSYEQYF.

CDR3 sequence reads: CASSYSGPLGADTQYF. CDR3 coding DNA: TGTGCCAGCAGTTACTCGGGGCCCCTTGGGGCAGATACGCAGTATTTT. The chain has TRBV6-6 and TRBJ2-3; D perhaps matches TRBD1 (5 bases). The length of the CDR3 is 16 residues. Trimming pared 0 bases from V and 4 bases from J, leaving 14 bases between. Germline CDR1 and CDR2: MNHNY and SVGAGI (reference sequence).

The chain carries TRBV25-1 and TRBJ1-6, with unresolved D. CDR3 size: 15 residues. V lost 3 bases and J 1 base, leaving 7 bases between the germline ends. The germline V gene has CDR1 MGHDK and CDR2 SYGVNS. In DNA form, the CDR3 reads TGTGCCAGCAGTGAGACCGGGTCCTATAATTCACCCCTCCACTTT. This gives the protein CASSETGSYNSPLHF.

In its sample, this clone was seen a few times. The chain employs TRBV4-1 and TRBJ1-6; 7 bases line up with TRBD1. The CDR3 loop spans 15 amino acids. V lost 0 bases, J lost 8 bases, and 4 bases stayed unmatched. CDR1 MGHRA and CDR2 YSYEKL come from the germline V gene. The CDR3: CASSQDRGGYSPLHF. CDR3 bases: TGCGCCAGCAGCCAAGATAGAGGGGGCTATTCACCCCTCCACTTT.